Below, one TCR beta chain is given with its context. This clonotype was counted at least ten times. Its recognized antigen is unknown. There are no base qualities to consult, and no much larger clone falls within one base. TCRdb names Illumina MiSeq as the instrument used. TCRdb reworked the public reads: Q25 trimming with fastp, MiXCR clone assembly, productive beta chains retained. Under each unique CDR3 protein, matching rows form one entry showing the most common genes and DNA. The sample records about 13,000 distinct CDR3 sequences, about 19% of which are singletons. The ten largest clones capture roughly an eighth of the sample. This record belongs to a study of liver allograft versus peripheral blood T cells (dated by TCRdb to the early 2020s). About the full investigation: The study compared the T cell receptor repertoires present in transplanted livers with the repertoires present in the peripheral blood of liver transplant recipients.

The germline V gene (reference sequence) sets CDR1 to MNHNY and CDR2 to SVGAGI. The CDR3 sequence holds 16 residues, the cysteine and phenylalanine included. Of all the DNA, just the CDR3 is kept, 48 bases in frame from base 1. The V end loses 2 bases and the J end loses 2 bases, and a stretch of 16 bases separates them. The research as a whole found: The T cell receptor repertoires within liver allografts were reported to be different from the T cell receptor repertoires detected in peripheral blood.

This chain joins TRBV6-6 to TRBJ2-7; a tentative D call is TRBD2 (5 bases match). The source is a human patient who had a liver transplant. After a transplant, the graft donor may have provided part of the T cells. DNA sequence: TGTGCCAGCAGTTACCCCGGCGTGGCGGGCCCCTACGAGCAGTACTTC. Its translation is CASSYPGVAGPYEQYF.